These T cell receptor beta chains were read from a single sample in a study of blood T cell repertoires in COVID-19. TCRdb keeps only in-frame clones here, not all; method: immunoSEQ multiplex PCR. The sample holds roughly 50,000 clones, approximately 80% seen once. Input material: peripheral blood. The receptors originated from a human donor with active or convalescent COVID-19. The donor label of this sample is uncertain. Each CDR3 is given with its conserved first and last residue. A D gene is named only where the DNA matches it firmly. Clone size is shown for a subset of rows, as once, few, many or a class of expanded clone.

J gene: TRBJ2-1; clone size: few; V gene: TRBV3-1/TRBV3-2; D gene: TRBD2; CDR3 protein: CASSQLLAGAYNEQFF; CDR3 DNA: TGTGCCAGCAGCCAGCTCCTAGCGGGAGCCTACAATGAGCAGTTCTTC
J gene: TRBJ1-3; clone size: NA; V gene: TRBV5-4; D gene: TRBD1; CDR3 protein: CASRGTEGNTIYF; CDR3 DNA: TGTGCCAGCAGAGGGACAGAGGGAAACACCATATATTTT
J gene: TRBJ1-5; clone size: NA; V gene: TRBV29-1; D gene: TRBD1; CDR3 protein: CSASTGDQPQHF; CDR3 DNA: TGCAGCGCCTCAACAGGGGATCAGCCCCAGCATTTT
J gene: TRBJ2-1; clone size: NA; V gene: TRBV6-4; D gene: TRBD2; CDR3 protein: CASSDPASGMDEQFF; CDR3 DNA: TGTGCCAGCAGTGACCCGGCTAGCGGGATGGATGAGCAGTTCTTC
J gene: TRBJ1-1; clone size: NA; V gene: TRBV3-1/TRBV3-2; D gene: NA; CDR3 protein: CASSQGRPGDTEAFF; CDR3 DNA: TGTGCCAGCAGCCAAGGACGGCCGGGGGACACTGAAGCTTTCTTT
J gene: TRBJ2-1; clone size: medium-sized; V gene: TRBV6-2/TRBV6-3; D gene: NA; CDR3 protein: CASSYGQVEQFF; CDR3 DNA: TGTGCCAGCAGTTACGGGCAAGTTGAGCAGTTCTTC
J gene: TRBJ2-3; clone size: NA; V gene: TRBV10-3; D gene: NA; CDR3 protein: CAISDEGDPLSTDTQYF; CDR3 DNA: TGTGCCATCAGTGACGAGGGAGACCCCCTCAGCACAGATACGCAGTATTTT
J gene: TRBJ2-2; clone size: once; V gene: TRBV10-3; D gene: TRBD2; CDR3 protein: CAAAGREGNTGELFF; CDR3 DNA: TGTGCCGCCGCGGGGCGGGAGGGGAACACCGGGGAGCTGTTTTTT
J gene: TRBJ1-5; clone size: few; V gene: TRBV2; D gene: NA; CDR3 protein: CASSVWGVSQPQHF; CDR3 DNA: TGTGCCAGCAGTGTATGGGGCGTAAGTCAGCCCCAGCATTTT
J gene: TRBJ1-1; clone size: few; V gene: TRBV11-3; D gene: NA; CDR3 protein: CASSHSGGANTEAFF; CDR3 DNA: TGTGCCAGCAGCCACTCGGGCGGGGCAAACACTGAAGCTTTCTTT
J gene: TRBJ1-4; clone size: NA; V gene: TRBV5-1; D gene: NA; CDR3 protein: CASSEQGSYEKLFF; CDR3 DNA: TGCGCCAGCAGCGAGCAGGGGAGTTATGAAAAACTGTTTTTT
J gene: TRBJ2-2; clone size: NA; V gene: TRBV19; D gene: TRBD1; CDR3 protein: CASSIGLDRGPGELFF; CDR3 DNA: TGTGCCAGTAGTATTGGGCTGGACAGGGGTCCCGGGGAGCTGTTTTTT
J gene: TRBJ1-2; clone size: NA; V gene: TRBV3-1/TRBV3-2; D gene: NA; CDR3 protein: CASSQGATWPNYGYTF; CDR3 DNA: TGTGCCAGCAGCCAGGGCGCGACATGGCCTAACTATGGCTACACCTTC
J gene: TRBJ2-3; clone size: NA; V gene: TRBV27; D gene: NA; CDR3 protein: CASSPLGGAKADTQYF; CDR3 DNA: TGTGCCAGCAGCCCCCTCGGCGGAGCGAAGGCAGATACGCAGTATTTT
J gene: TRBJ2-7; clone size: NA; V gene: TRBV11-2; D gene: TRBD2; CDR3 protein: CASSLVGGLAASEQYF; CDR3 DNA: TGTGCCAGCAGCTTAGTAGGCGGACTAGCGGCATCGGAACAGTACTTC
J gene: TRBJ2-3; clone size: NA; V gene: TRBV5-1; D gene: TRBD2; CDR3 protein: CASSLAKTSGTDTQYF; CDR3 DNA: TGCGCCAGCAGCTTGGCCAAAACTAGCGGGACAGATACGCAGTATTTT
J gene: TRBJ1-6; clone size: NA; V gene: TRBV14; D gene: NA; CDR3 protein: CASSRESYNSPLHF; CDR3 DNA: TGTGCCAGCAGCCGCGAGTCCTATAATTCACCCCTCCACTTT
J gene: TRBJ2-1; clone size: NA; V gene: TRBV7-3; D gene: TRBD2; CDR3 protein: CASSPGTSSNEQFF; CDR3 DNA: TGTGCCAGCAGCCCTGGGACTAGTAGCAATGAGCAGTTCTTC
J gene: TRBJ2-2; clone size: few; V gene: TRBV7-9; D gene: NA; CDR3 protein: CAQTWTTNTGELFF; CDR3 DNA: TGTGCCCAGACGTGGACAACGAACACCGGGGAGCTGTTTTTT
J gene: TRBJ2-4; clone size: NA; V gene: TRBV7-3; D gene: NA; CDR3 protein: CASSPLPPTGPIAKNIQYF; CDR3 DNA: TGTGCCAGCAGCCCGCTCCCCCCTACAGGGCCAATAGCCAAAAACATTCAGTACTTC
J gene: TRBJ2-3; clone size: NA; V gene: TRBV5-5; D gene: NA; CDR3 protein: CASSLVRGTPGDTQYF; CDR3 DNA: TGTGCCAGCAGCTTGGTGCGCGGGACCCCTGGGGATACGCAGTATTTT
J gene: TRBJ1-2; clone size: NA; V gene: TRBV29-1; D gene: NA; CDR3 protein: CSAMDSPFYGYTF; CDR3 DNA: TGCAGCGCCATGGACAGTCCCTTCTATGGCTACACCTTC
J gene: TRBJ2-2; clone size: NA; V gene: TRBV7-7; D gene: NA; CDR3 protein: CASSPSGERDTGELFF; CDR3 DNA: TGTGCCAGCAGCCCGTCGGGGGAGCGTGACACCGGGGAGCTGTTTTTT
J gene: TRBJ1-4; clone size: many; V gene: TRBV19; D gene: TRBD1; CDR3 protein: CASSPSRQGSEKLFF; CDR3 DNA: TGTGCCAGTAGTCCCTCTCGACAGGGGAGTGAAAAACTGTTTTTT
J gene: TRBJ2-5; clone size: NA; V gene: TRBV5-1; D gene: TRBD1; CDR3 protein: CASSFGTAKETQYF; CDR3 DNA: TGCGCCAGCAGCTTCGGGACAGCGAAAGAGACCCAGTACTTC
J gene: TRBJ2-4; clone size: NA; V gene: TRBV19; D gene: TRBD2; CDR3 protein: CASKSLAEAKNIQYF; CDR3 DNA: TGTGCCAGTAAAAGTCTAGCGGAAGCCAAAAACATTCAGTACTTC
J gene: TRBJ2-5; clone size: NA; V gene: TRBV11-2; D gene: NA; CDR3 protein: CASSLDRGHSETQYF; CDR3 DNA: TGTGCCAGCAGCTTAGATCGGGGACACTCAGAGACCCAGTACTTC
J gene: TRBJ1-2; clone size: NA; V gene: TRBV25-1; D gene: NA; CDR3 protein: CASSEMWGRYGYTF; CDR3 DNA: TGTGCCAGCAGTGAAATGTGGGGCCGGTATGGCTACACCTTC
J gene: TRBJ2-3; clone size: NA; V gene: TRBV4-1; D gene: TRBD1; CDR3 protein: CASSQDGQVQDTQYF; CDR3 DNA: TGCGCCAGCAGCCAAGATGGACAGGTACAAGATACGCAGTATTTT
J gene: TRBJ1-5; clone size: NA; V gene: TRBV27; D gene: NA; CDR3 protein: CASRQGSNQPQHF; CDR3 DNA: TGTGCCAGCAGACAGGGTAGCAATCAGCCCCAGCATTTT
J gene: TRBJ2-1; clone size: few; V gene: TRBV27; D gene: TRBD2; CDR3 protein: CASSSGTSGTYNEQFF; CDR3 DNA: TGTGCCAGCAGTTCAGGGACTAGCGGGACTTACAATGAGCAGTTCTTC
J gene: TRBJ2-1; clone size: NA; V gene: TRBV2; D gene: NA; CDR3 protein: CASKFQPGDEQFF; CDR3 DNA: TGTGCCAGCAAGTTTCAACCGGGGGATGAGCAGTTCTTC
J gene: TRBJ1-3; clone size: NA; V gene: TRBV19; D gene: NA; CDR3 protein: CASIRDRVSGNTIYF; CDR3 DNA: TGTGCCAGTATCCGAGACAGAGTCTCTGGAAACACCATATATTTT
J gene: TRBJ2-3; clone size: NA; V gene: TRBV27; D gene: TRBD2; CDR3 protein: CASSLRGAGGQDTQYF; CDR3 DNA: TGTGCCAGCAGTTTACGAGGGGCGGGAGGGCAAGATACGCAGTATTTT
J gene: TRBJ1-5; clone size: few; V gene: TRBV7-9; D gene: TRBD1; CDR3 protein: CASSSGTGGQPQHF; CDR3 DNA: TGTGCCAGCAGCTCTGGGACAGGGGGTCAGCCCCAGCATTTT
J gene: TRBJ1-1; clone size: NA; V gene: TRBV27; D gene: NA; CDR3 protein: CASKTGGYTEAFF; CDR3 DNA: TGTGCCAGCAAAACCGGGGGGTACACTGAAGCTTTCTTT
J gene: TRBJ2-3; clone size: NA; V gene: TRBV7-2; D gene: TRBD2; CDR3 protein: CASSLGRGDTDTQYF; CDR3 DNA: TGTGCCAGCAGCTTAGGGCGGGGGGACACAGATACGCAGTATTTT
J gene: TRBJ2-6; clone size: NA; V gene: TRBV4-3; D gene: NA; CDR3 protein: CASSSGEGPGANVLTF; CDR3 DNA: TGCGCCAGCAGCTCCGGCGAGGGCCCCGGGGCCAACGTCCTGACTTTC
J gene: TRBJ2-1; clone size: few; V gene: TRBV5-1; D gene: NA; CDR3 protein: CASSLIIPASVMDEQFF; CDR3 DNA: TGCGCCAGCAGCTTAATAATTCCGGCTAGCGTCATGGATGAGCAGTTCTTC
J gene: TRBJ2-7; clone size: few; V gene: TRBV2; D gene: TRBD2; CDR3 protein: CASSPLAGGPLVDEQYF; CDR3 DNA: TGTGCCAGCAGTCCCCTAGCGGGAGGACCCCTCGTCGACGAGCAGTACTTC
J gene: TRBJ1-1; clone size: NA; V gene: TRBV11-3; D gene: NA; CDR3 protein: CASSSPELMNTEAFF; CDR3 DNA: TGTGCCAGCAGCTCGCCGGAGCTTATGAACACTGAAGCTTTCTTT
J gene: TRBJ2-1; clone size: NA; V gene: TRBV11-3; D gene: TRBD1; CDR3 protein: CASSFAGTGAFF; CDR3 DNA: TGTGCCAGCAGCTTCGCCGGGACAGGGGCGTTCTTC
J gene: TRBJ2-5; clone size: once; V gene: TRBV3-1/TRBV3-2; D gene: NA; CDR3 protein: CASSQDWKEGSTQYF; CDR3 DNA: TGTGCCAGCAGCCAAGATTGGAAAGAGGGCTCGACCCAGTACTTC
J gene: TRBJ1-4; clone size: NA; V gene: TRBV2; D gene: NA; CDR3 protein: CASAGLANEKLFF; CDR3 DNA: TGTGCCAGCGCGGGGTTGGCTAATGAAAAACTGTTTTTT
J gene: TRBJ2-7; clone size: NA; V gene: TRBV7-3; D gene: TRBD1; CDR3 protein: CASSFGTGSHEQYF; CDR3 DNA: TGTGCCAGCAGCTTCGGGACAGGGTCCCACGAGCAGTACTTC
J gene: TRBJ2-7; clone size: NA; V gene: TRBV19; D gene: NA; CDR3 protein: CASSIVGGHYEQYF; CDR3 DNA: TGTGCCAGTAGTATAGTTGGAGGCCACTACGAGCAGTACTTC
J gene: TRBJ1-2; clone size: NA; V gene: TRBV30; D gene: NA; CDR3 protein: CAWDSFYGHANYGYTF; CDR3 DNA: TGTGCCTGGGACTCATTTTATGGACACGCTAACTATGGCTACACCTTC
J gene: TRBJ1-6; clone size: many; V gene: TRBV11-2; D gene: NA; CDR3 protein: CASSLDLGRALHF; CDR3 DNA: TGTGCCAGCAGCTTAGATCTAGGAAGAGCCCTCCACTTT
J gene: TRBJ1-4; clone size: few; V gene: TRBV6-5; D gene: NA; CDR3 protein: CASSSSTGPTNEKLFF; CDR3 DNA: TGTGCCAGCAGTTCGTCTACAGGGCCAACTAATGAAAAACTGTTTTTT
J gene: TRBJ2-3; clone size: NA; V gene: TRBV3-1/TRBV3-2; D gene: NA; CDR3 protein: CASSPRSGTDTQYF; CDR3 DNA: TGTGCCAGCAGCCCCCGGTCGGGGACAGATACGCAGTATTTT
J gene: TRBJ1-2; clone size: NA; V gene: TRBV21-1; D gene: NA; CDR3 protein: CASSKDGQSGYTF; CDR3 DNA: TGTGCCAGCAGCAAAGATGGGCAGAGTGGCTACACCTTC
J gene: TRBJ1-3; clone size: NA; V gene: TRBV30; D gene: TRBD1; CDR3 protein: CAWNLGGLSGNTIYF; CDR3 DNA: TGTGCCTGGAATTTAGGGGGCCTCTCTGGAAACACCATATATTTT
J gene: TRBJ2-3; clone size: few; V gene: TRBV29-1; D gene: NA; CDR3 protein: CSVESPSTDTQYF; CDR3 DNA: TGCAGCGTTGAATCTCCTAGCACAGATACGCAGTATTTT
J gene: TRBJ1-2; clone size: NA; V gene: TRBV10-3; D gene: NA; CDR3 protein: CAISDNRDRRNGYTF; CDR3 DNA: TGTGCCATCAGTGACAACAGGGATCGTCGAAATGGCTACACCTTC